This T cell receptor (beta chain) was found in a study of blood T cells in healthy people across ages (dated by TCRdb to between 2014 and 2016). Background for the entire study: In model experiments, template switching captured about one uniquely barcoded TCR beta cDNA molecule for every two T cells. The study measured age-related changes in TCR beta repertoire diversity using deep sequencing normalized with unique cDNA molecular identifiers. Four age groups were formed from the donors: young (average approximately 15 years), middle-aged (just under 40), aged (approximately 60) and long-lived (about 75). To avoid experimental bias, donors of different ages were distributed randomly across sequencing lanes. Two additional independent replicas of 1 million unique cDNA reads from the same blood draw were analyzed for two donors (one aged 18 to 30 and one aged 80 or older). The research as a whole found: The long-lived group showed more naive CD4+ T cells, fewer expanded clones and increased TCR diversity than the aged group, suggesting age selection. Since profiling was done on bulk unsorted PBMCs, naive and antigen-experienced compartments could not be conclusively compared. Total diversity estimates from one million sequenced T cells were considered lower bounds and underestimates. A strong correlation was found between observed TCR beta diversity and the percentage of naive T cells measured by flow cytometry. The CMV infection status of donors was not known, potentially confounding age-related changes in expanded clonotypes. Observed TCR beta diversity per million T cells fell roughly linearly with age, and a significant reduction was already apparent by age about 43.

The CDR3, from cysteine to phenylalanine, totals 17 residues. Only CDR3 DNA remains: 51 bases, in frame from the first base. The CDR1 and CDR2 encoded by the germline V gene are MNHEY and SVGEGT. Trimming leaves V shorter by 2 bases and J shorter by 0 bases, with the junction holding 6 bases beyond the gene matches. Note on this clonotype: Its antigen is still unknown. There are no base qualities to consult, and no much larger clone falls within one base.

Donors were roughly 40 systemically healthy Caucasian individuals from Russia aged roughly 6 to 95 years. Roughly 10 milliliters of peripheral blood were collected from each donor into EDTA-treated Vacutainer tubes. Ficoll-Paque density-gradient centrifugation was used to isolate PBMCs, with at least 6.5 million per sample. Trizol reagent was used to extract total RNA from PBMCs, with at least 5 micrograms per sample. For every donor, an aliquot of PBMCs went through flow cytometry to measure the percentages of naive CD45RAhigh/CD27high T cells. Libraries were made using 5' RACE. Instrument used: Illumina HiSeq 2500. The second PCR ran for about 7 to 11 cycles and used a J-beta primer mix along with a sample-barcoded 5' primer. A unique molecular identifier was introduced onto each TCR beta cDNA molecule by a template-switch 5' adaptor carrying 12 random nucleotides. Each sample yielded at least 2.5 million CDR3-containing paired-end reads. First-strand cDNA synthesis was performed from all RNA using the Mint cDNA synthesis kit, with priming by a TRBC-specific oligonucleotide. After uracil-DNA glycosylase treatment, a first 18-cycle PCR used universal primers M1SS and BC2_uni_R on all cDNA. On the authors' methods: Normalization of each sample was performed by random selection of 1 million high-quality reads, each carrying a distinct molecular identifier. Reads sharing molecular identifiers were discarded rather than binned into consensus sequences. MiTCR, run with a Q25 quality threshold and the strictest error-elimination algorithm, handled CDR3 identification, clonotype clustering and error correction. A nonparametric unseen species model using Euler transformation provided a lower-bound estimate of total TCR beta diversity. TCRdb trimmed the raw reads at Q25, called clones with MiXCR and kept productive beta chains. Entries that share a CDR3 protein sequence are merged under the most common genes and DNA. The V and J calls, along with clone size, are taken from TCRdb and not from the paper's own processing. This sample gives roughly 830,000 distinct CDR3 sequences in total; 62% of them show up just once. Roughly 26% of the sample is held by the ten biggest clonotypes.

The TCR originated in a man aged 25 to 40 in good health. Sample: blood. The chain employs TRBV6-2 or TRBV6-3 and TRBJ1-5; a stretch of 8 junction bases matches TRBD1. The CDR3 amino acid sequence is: CASSYMDREYSNQPQHF. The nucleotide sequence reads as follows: TGTGCCAGCAGTTACATGGACAGGGAATATAGCAATCAGCCCCAGCATTTT.